A single TCR beta chain is shown here with its context. The antigen is not known. These data originate in a study of graft-versus-host responses after intestinal transplantation. The germline CDR1 and CDR2 sequences are MNHEY and SMNVEV (reference sequence). V gave up 5 bases and J gave up 1 base, with 15 bases separating them. This CDR3 has 15 amino acids. Only in-frame clones appear in the TCRdb table, and some are missing; sequencing was by immunoSEQ multiplex PCR. Of about 93,000 clones listed, 80% to 95% are singletons. This rearrangement joins TRBV27 to TRBJ2-7, with D unresolved. The specimen comprised unstimulated CD8+ T cells sorted from spleen or lymph node cells, sampled before intestinal transplant. The sequence was obtained from a human donor who received an intestinal transplant. The CDR3 loop is CASSRQGIWSYEQYF. In DNA form, the CDR3 reads TGTGCCAGCAGTAGACAAGGAATATGGTCCTACGAGCAGTACTTC.